The 16 T cell receptor beta chains reported below all come from one sample, sequenced in a study of beta chain features in type 1 diabetes. Expressed TCRB transcripts got sequenced, as all isolated RNA was reverse transcribed. The repertoire was sequenced with immunoSEQ multiplex PCR; TCRdb's copy has only in-frame clones and lacks some. Found here are around 250,000 clones, around 26% of them singletons; the top ten hold more than 3%. Sample: central memory CD4+ T cells from blood. These receptors were obtained from a man aged 25 to 45 in good health.

The chain joins TRBV2 to TRBJ2-1, with 11 bases aligning to TRBD2. The J segment lost 6 bases and the V segment lost 7 bases, leaving 8 bases of the junction unmatched. This CDR3 has 15 residues. CDR1 and CDR2 (germline): SNHLY, FYNNEI. CDR3 sequence: CASTITSGRANEQFF. The CDR3 nucleotides are TGTGCCAGCACCATTACTAGCGGGAGAGCCAATGAGCAGTTCTTC.

This clone occurred a few times. The chain couples TRBV5-1 to TRBJ2-3; D gene uncertain. The CDR3 length is 13 residues. The germline V gene has CDR1 SGHRS and CDR2 YFSETQ. V shed 5 bases and J shed 4 bases, with 11 bases lying between them. CDR3 protein: CASRPDSPDTQYF. The CDR3 nucleotides read TGCGCCAGCAGGCCCGACTCTCCAGATACGCAGTATTTT.

This chain uses TRBV5-1 with TRBJ2-7; D is unresolved. Trimming shortened V by 5 bases and J by 3 bases, and 9 bases separated the two germline ends. This CDR3 is built from 12 residues. Germline V gene lookup returns CDR1 SGHRS and CDR2 YFSETQ. The CDR3 is CASRGSGYEQYF. The CDR3 DNA reads as TGCGCCAGCAGGGGGTCCGGCTACGAGCAGTACTTC.

This chain connects TRBV29-1 to TRBJ2-3; 8 bases fit TRBD1. CDR3 length: 14 amino acids. Germline CDR1 reads SQVTM; CDR2 reads ANQGSEA. J was trimmed by 1 base and V by 7 bases; bases with no gene match: 7. CDR3: CSAPEQGGTDTQYF. The CDR3 nucleotides are TGCAGCGCCCCCGAACAGGGGGGCACAGATACGCAGTATTTT.

This clone was seen once. This chain uses TRBV27 with TRBJ2-7, with 10 bases lining up with TRBD1. The germline gives CDR1 MNHEY, CDR2 SMNVEV (reference sequence). This CDR3 has 14 amino acids. V gave up 8 bases and J gave up 3 bases; unmatched junction bases: 7. DNA for the CDR3: TGTGCCAGCGCCGCCAGGGACAGGGGCTACGAGCAGTACTTC. Its protein product is CASAARDRGYEQYF.

This chain links TRBV29-1 with TRBJ2-5; TRBD1 matches 7 bases. The DNA end lines up better with TRBJ2-7; the J call may be wrong. The CDR3 loop spans 14 amino acids. The germline CDR1 and CDR2 sequences are SQVTM and ANQGSEA. This chain's CDR3 is CSVEGKGTANEQYF. In DNA, the CDR3 is TGCAGCGTTGAAGGAAAGGGGACAGCAAACGAGCAGTACTTC.

This chain uses TRBV2 with TRBJ2-1, with 7 positions matching TRBD2. The V segment lost 5 bases and the J segment 4 bases; nucleotides outside the gene matches: 14. This CDR3 comprises 17 residues. Germline CDR1 and CDR2: SNHLY and FYNNEI. CDR3 loop: CASSLELASSFYNEQFF. DNA for the CDR3: TGTGCCAGCAGTCTTGAACTAGCGAGTAGTTTTTACAATGAGCAGTTCTTC. Variable domain in full (rest from reference TRBV2 and TRBJ2-1): EPEVTQTPSHQVTQMGQEVILRCVPISNHLYFYWYRQILGQKVEFLVSFYNNEISEKSEIFDDQFSVERPDGSNFTLKIRSTKLEDSAMYFCASSLELASSFYNEQFFGPGTRLTVL.

This chain connects TRBV2 to TRBJ2-7, with 11 bases identical to TRBD1. In germline, CDR1 is SNHLY, CDR2 FYNNEI. V was clipped by 5 bases and J by 6 bases; unmatched bases: 3. The CDR3 is 13 amino acids. The CDR3 DNA is TGTGCCAGCAGTACGGACAGGGGGCTCGAGCAGTACTTC. Its protein is CASSTDRGLEQYF.

The chain carries TRBV2 and TRBJ2-3; possible D gene TRBD2, 6 bases. CDR1 is SNHLY and CDR2 is FYNNEI in the germline V gene. The CDR3 loop spans 14 amino acids. Trimming removed 11 bases at V and 0 bases at J, with 15 bases between. CDR3 residues: CASGAGPSTDTQYF. CDR3 coding DNA: TGTGCCTCTGGGGCGGGGCCTAGCACAGATACGCAGTATTTT.

Comment on this clone: Relative to the germline gene, one junction end is altered; a read error may explain this. This chain connects TRBV7-2 to TRBJ1-1, with D perhaps matching TRBD1 (6 bases). Looked up from germline, CDR1 is SGHTA and CDR2 is FQGNSA. The CDR3 contains 13 residues. In nucleotides, the CDR3 is TGTGCCAGCAGCTCTCACCAATCGACAGGCCCGGTCTTT. It codes for CASSSHQSTGPVF. Full variable domain (outside the CDR3, taken from reference TRBV7-2 and TRBJ1-1): GAGVSQSPSNKVTEKGKDVELRCDPISGHTALYWYRQSLGQGLEFLIYFQGNSAPDKSGLPSDRFSAERTGGSVSTLTIQRTQQEDSAVYLCASSSHQSTGPVFGQGTRLTVV.

This clone was observed many times. The chain combines TRBV27 with TRBJ2-1, with D maybe TRBD1 (7 bases). Germline V lookup: CDR1 MNHEY, CDR2 SMNVEV (reference sequence). V was cut by 0 bases and J by 12 bases, with 12 bases left in between. The CDR3 is made up of 13 amino acids. The CDR3 DNA reads TGTGCCAGCAGTTTATCGGGGCAGGGGGGGCAGTTCTTC. Protein product: CASSLSGQGGQFF.

This clone was counted a single time. The rearrangement joins TRBV14 to TRBJ2-1; 7 bases map to TRBD1. The germline gives CDR1 SGHDN, CDR2 FVKESK. V dropped 6 bases and J dropped 0; count of bases not matched to a gene: 23. The CDR3 totals 21 residues. CDR3 in DNA: TGTGCCAGCAGACATAAGCACCGGGACAGCTTTAAACGAAGCTCCTACAATGAGCAGTTCTTC. Protein: CASRHKHRDSFKRSSYNEQFF.

This clone was seen a few times. V and J are TRBV4-2 and TRBJ2-5; TRBD2 agrees at 11 bases. The J segment lost 2 bases and the V segment lost 1 base, leaving 6 bases of the junction unmatched. CDR1 and CDR2 (germline): LGHNA, YNFKEQ. The CDR3 totals 17 residues. CDR3 sequence reads: CASSQGGGLADQETQYF. The CDR3 nucleotides are TGTGCCAGCAGCCAAGGGGGGGGACTAGCGGATCAAGAGACCCAGTACTTC.

The chain carries TRBV11-2 and TRBJ2-3, with 8 bases lining up with TRBD1. Germline CDR1 is SGHAT and CDR2 is FQNNGV. The CDR3 is 14 amino acids. The J segment lost 6 bases and the V segment lost 2 bases, leaving 4 bases of the junction unmatched. The CDR3, as DNA: TGTGCCAGCAGCTTATTCCAGGGGGCTGATACGCAGTATTTT. Its translation: CASSLFQGADTQYF.

This clone was recorded a few times. This chain links TRBV7-2 with TRBJ2-1, with 10 bases aligning to TRBD2. Germline V gene lookup returns CDR1 SGHTA and CDR2 FQGNSA. The CDR3 spans 16 residues. V gave up 2 bases and J gave up 7 bases; unmatched junction bases: 8. Here the CDR3 DNA reads TGTGCCAGCAGCTTATCCCTAGCGGGGGTCGGGAATGAGCAGTTCTTC. This codes for CASSLSLAGVGNEQFF. The complete variable domain, with remaining parts taken from reference TRBV7-2 and TRBJ2-1, reads GAGVSQSPSNKVTEKGKDVELRCDPISGHTALYWYRQSLGQGLEFLIYFQGNSAPDKSGLPSDRFSAERTGGSVSTLTIQRTQQEDSAVYLCASSLSLAGVGNEQFFGPGTRLTVL.

This chain uses TRBV10-3 with TRBJ2-5; TRBD1 might be the D (6 bases). V lost 4 bases, J lost 0 bases, and 9 bases lay in between. The CDR3 is 14 amino acids. The germline V gene encodes CDR1 ENHRY and CDR2 SYGVKD. CDR3 bases: TGTGCCATCAGTGGAGGGGGTTACCAAGAGACCCAGTACTTC. Translated: CAISGGGYQETQYF.